This T cell receptor beta chain was identified in a study of beta chain features in type 1 diabetes. Study conclusions and caveats: Type 1 diabetes patients showed a moderate but significant shortening of TCRB CDR3s in all four CD4+ subsets.

This clone has just a few counts. Antigen specificity is unknown. Since all of the isolated RNA was reverse transcribed, expressed TCRB transcripts were what got sequenced. Repertoires were generated with immunoSEQ multiplex PCR, while TCRdb's copy carries only in-frame clones and drops some. The repertoire has 200,000 to 250,000 clones, 11% of them found once; the top ten carry 1% to 1.5%. In germline, CDR1 is SGHDN, CDR2 FVKESK. V was cut by 4 bases and J by 3 bases, with 9 bases left in between. CDR3 length equals 14 residues. The sequence came from a man aged 18 to 30 in good health. Sequencing was performed on central memory CD4+ T cells from blood. The chain combines TRBV14 with TRBJ2-2, with D possibly matching TRBD1 (5 bases). The CDR3 DNA sequence: TGTGCCAGCAGCCTCGACAGCTACACCGGGGAGCTGTTTTTT. It encodes CASSLDSYTGELFF.